A single sample gave rise to the 15 T cell receptor beta chains below, sequenced in a study of identifying expanded T cells in peripheral blood. Generated by immunoSEQ multiplex PCR, the TCRdb table keeps only in-frame clones and is missing some. The data hold about 100,000 clones, with 88% observed a single time. Source material: blood. Receptor source: a person between 18 and 75 years old in good health.

The chain employs TRBV7-9 and TRBJ1-1; 7 bases align to TRBD1. The length of the CDR3 is 16 residues. Germline V gives CDR1 SEHNR, CDR2 FQNEAQ (reference sequence). V was clipped by 8 bases and J by 4 bases; unmatched bases: 16. Written as DNA, the CDR3 is TGTGCCAGCTTTTTAGGGGGCAAGGGAGCGGGCACTGAAGCTTTCTTT. It encodes CASFLGGKGAGTEAFF.

In nucleotides, the CDR3 is TGCGCCAGCAGCTTTTCCCCCACAGGGGGCGCCGGCTATGGCTACACCTTC. It is translated as CASSFSPTGGAGYGYTF. The rearrangement uses TRBV5-1 and TRBJ1-2, with TRBD1 matching over 9 bases. CDR1 and CDR2 (germline): SGHRS, YFSETQ. V gave up 2 bases and J gave up 4 bases; unmatched junction bases: 12. The CDR3 has 17 amino acids.

J is TRBJ2-5 and V is TRBV19, with D unclear. CDR3 length: 16 amino acids. V was pared by 2 bases and J by 5 bases, with 18 bases between. The germline V gene encodes CDR1 LNHDA and CDR2 SQIVND (reference sequence). This CDR3 is CASSISRWGGRETQYF. The CDR3 region has the DNA TGTGCCAGTAGTATATCCAGGTGGGGTGGTAGGGAGACCCAGTACTTC.

This clone has only one observation. The chain is built from TRBV9 and TRBJ2-7, with D tentatively TRBD1 or TRBD2 (7 bases each). V lost 4 bases and J lost 1, with 18 bases in between. Germline CDR1 and CDR2: SGDLS and YYNGEE. This CDR3 comprises 16 residues. DNA of the CDR3: TGTGCCAGCAGCCCCAGGGGGAGGGAACCGTCCTACGAGCAGTACTTC. Encoded protein: CASSPRGREPSYEQYF.

The chain carries TRBV30 and TRBJ1-5, with D unresolved. Trimming stripped 3 bases from V and 4 bases from J, with 10 bases between. This CDR3 spans 13 amino acids. Germline CDR1 and CDR2: GTSNPN and SVGIG (reference sequence). This chain's CDR3 is CAWSRDVNQPQHF. The CDR3 bases are TGTGCCTGGAGCCGTGACGTTAATCAGCCCCAGCATTTT.

This clone turned up a few times. The V call is TRBV25-1, the J call TRBJ1-1; D gene uncertain. CDR3 length: 13 amino acids. Germline assignment: CDR1 MGHDK and CDR2 SYGVNS. Trimming shortened V by 6 bases and J by 1 base, and 9 bases separated the two germline ends. CDR3 protein: CASRYSRNTEAFF. The DNA of the CDR3 is TGTGCCAGCAGGTACAGCCGGAACACTGAAGCTTTCTTT.

The chain recombines TRBV7-2 with TRBJ1-1, with 8 positions matching TRBD1. CDR3 length equals 16 residues. J gave up 1 base and V 3 bases, and 7 bases lay outside the gene matches. Looked up from germline, CDR1 is SGHTA and CDR2 is FQGNSA. The CDR3, as DNA: TGTGCCAGCAGCTTGGCGGGGACAGGTCAGAACACTGAAGCTTTCTTT. Its protein product is CASSLAGTGQNTEAFF.

This chain connects TRBV11-3 to TRBJ1-2; 8 nucleotides line up with TRBD1. The V gene end was trimmed by 1 base and the J gene end by 6 bases; junction bases not matched to a gene: 4. The germline V gene has CDR1 SGHNT and CDR2 YENEEA. The CDR3 sequence is 14 residues long. Here the CDR3 reads CASSLAQGADGYTF. CDR3 sequence (DNA): TGTGCCAGCAGCTTAGCGCAGGGGGCTGATGGCTACACCTTC.

The chain joins TRBV19 to TRBJ1-1; the D is unclear. There are 15 residues in the CDR3. In germline, CDR1 is LNHDA, CDR2 SQIVND (reference sequence). Trimming shortened V by 2 bases and J by 5 bases, and 15 bases separated the two germline ends. The CDR3 DNA follows: TGTGCCAGTAGTATATCTTCCGGGGTCGCGACTGAAGCTTTCTTT. Translating it yields CASSISSGVATEAFF.

The chain joins TRBV27 to TRBJ1-6; 9 bases map to TRBD1. This CDR3 contains 15 residues. The germline gives CDR1 MNHEY, CDR2 SMNVEV (reference sequence). Germline trimming cut 8 bases from V and 10 bases from J; bases unmatched to any gene: 12. The CDR3 nucleotides are TGTGCCAGCGGCGTTTCGTGGACAGGGGAGTCACCCCTCCACTTT. This sequence encodes CASGVSWTGESPLHF.

This clone was recorded once. This chain connects TRBV6-5 to TRBJ2-3, with 8 bases identical to TRBD2. Germline V gene data show CDR1 as MNHEY and CDR2 as SVGAGI. CDR3 length: 14 amino acids. V was clipped by 6 bases and J by 3 bases; unmatched bases: 5. The CDR3 loop is CASRPAGGTDTQYF. The CDR3 DNA sequence: TGTGCCAGCAGACCTGCGGGGGGAACAGATACGCAGTATTTT.

The rearrangement links TRBV6-5 to TRBJ1-2; a possible D gene is TRBD1 (6 bases). The germline gives CDR1 MNHEY, CDR2 SVGAGI. There are 13 residues in the CDR3. Trimming stripped 10 bases from V and 6 bases from J, with 18 bases between. The CDR3 bases are TGTGCCACCCTGATTTCACAGGGAAATGGCTACACCTTC. It is translated as CATLISQGNGYTF.

This clone was picked up a small number of times. V usage is TRBV30 and J usage is TRBJ2-1, with 7 bases fitting TRBD2. From germline, CDR1 is GTSNPN and CDR2 SVGIG (reference sequence). Germline trimming cut 4 bases from V and 3 bases from J; bases unmatched to any gene: 15. This CDR3 spans 17 amino acids. The chain's CDR3 is CAWIGSSGGPGYNEQFF. CDR3 coding DNA: TGTGCCTGGATCGGATCTAGCGGAGGTCCTGGCTACAATGAGCAGTTCTTC.

The V and J genes are TRBV6-1 and TRBJ1-1, with D uncertain. Trimming left V 7 bases short and J 1 base short, with 16 bases between. Germline V gives CDR1 MNHNS, CDR2 SASEGT. This CDR3 contains 15 residues. The CDR3 DNA sequence: TGTGCCAGCATCGAGGGAGGGTTGGGGAACACTGAAGCTTTCTTT. Translated, it gives CASIEGGLGNTEAFF.

The genes are TRBV19 and TRBJ1-2; tentative D call: TRBD1 (5 bases). This CDR3 region has 17 residues. Germline loops: CDR1 LNHDA, CDR2 SQIVND (reference sequence). Trimming stripped 7 bases from V and 0 bases from J, with 21 bases between. The CDR3 region is CASKTRIWRGANYGYTF. DNA for the CDR3: TGTGCCAGTAAAACAAGGATTTGGAGGGGAGCTAACTATGGCTACACCTTC.